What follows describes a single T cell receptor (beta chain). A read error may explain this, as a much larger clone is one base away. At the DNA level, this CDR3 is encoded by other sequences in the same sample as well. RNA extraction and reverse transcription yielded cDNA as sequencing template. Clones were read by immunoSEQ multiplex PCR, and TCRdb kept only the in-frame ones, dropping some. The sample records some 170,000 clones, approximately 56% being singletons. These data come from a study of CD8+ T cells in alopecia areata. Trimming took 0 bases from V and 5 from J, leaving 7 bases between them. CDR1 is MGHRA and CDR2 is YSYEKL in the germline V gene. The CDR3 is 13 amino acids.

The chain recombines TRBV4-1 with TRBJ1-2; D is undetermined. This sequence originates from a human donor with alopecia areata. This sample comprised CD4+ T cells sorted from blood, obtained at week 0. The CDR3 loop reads CASSQEGRYGYTF. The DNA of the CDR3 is TGCGCCAGCAGCCAAGAGGGGAGGTATGGCTACACCTTC.